This TCR beta chain originates from a study of T-cell reconstitution after alpha-beta-depleted transplantation in children. This clonotype was recorded many times. Germline CDR1 and CDR2: LGHDT and YNNKEL (reference sequence). There are 13 residues in the CDR3. The V and J ends lost 0 bases and 3 bases respectively, with 6 bases between them. A TCRbeta library incorporating unique molecular identifiers was prepared. TCRdb recomputed calls from the PCR reads with MiXCR, one row per CDR3 protein. The data show around 70,000 distinct CDR3 sequences, approximately 10% seen once. The source was PBMCs, collected before TCRalphabeta/CD19-depleted stem cell transplant. The gene calls are TRBV3-1 and TRBJ2-7; D gene ambiguous. This TCR derives from a boy aged 5-17 years with acute myeloid leukemia, due to receive a stem cell transplant. CDR3 loop: CASSQDRIYEQYF. The CDR3 DNA is TGTGCCAGCAGCCAAGATCGCATCTACGAGCAGTACTTC.